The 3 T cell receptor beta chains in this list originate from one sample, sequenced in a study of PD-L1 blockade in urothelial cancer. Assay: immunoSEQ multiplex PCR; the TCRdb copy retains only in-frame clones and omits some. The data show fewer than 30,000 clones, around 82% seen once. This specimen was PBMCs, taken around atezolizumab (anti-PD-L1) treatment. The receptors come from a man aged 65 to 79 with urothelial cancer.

The CDR3 DNA sequence: TGCGCCAGCAGCTTGGTCAGCGGGAGGGAAGAGACCCAGTACTTC. Encoded protein: CASSLVSGREETQYF. This chain uses TRBV5-1 with TRBJ2-5; TRBD2 matches at 10 bases. The CDR3 covers 15 residues. Germline-derived CDR1 and CDR2 are SGHRS and YFSETQ. The trim removed 0 bases at V and 3 bases at J, leaving 2 bases unmatched.

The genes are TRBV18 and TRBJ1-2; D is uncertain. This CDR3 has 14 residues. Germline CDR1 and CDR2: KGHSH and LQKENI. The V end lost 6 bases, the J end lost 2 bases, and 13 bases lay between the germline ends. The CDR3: CASSPDRGNYGYTF. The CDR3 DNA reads TGTGCCAGCTCCCCTGACCGCGGGAACTATGGCTACACCTTC. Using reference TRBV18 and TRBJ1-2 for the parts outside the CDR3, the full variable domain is NAGVMQNPRHLVRRRGQEARLRCSPMKGHSHVYWYRQLPEEGLKFMVYLQKENIIDESGMPKERFSAEFPKEGPSILRIQQVVRGDSAAYFCASSPDRGNYGYTFGSGTRLTVV.

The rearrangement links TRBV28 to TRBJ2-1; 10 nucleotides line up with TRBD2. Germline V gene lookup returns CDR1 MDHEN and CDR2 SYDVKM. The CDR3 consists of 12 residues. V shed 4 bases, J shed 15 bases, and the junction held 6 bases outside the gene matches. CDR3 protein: CASSSLAGVLFF. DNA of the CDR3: TGTGCCAGCAGTTCGCTAGCGGGAGTGTTGTTCTTC.